What follows are 16 T cell receptor beta chains derived from one specimen sequenced in a study of blood T cell repertoires in COVID-19 (dated by TCRdb to 2018 to 2020). Preparation of the library involved the immunoSEQ multiplex PCR assay. The clones in this table, taken by TCRdb from immuneACCESS, are in-frame only. Not every clone is retained; where verified, under half of the shortfall comes from an unresolved V gene, and the cause of the rest is unknown. The sample records 200,000 to 250,000 clones, 85% to 90% of which are singletons. Clones ranked in the top ten supply 5.9% of the sample. The sample consisted of peripheral blood. These receptors all stem from a man of 80 years or more with acute or convalescent COVID-19.

The genes are TRBV18 and TRBJ2-7; 12 bases line up with TRBD1. The CDR3 extends over 17 amino acids. Looked up from germline, CDR1 is KGHSH and CDR2 is LQKENI. Unmatched junction bases numbered 9, after V lost 3 bases and J lost 3 bases. CDR3 protein: CASSPGSGTGGFYEQYF. DNA for the CDR3: TGTGCCAGCTCACCGGGCTCCGGGACAGGGGGCTTCTACGAGCAGTACTTC.

The rearrangement links TRBV18 to TRBJ2-7; perhaps TRBD1 as D (5 bases). This CDR3 has 15 residues. The germline CDR1 and CDR2 sequences are KGHSH and LQKENI. V was trimmed by 3 bases and J by 0 bases, leaving 12 bases between them. The CDR3 bases are TGTGCCAGCTCACCGGCGCAGGGCAGCTCCTACGAGCAGTACGTC. Its translation is CASSPAQGSSYEQYV.

V and J are TRBV7-2 and TRBJ2-5; 11 positions match TRBD2. CDR1 and CDR2 (germline): SGHTA, FQGNSA. The V segment lost 5 bases and the J segment 1 base; nucleotides outside the gene matches: 6. The CDR3 spans 16 residues. In nucleotides, the CDR3 is TGTGCCAGCAGCACTAGACTAGCGGGACGCCAAGAGACCCAGTACTTC. Encoded protein: CASSTRLAGRQETQYF.

V usage is TRBV2 and J usage is TRBJ2-6; D may be TRBD1 (5 bases). CDR1 and CDR2 from the germline V gene are SNHLY and FYNNEI. Trimming took 7 bases from V and 0 from J, leaving 13 bases between them. The CDR3 has 16 amino acids. In DNA form, the CDR3 reads TGTGCCAGCATCCTGACAGATCACTCTGGGGCCAACGTCCTGACTTTC. Translated, it gives CASILTDHSGANVLTF.

This chain uses TRBV28 with TRBJ1-1; TRBD1 agrees at 9 bases. V lost 10 bases to trimming and J lost 6 bases; unmatched junction nucleotides: 6. Germline V CDR1 and CDR2: MDHEN, SYDVKM. The CDR3 extends over 12 amino acids. The CDR3 nucleotides are TGTGCCACCAAAAACAGGGGGCCTGAAGCTTTCTTT. This encodes CATKNRGPEAFF.

The chain links TRBV5-5 to TRBJ2-3; 7 bases line up with TRBD2. CDR3 length: 15 residues. Trimming cost V 5 bases and J 2 bases; bases outside gene matches: 8. Germline V gene data show CDR1 as SGHKS and CDR2 as YYEKEE (reference sequence). The CDR3 coding sequence is TGTGCCAGCAGGGGGGGGACTACCCACACAGATACGCAGTATTTT. Amino acid sequence: CASRGGTTHTDTQYF. Filled out from reference TRBV5-5 and TRBJ2-3, the complete variable domain reads DAGVTQSPTHLIKTRGQQVTLRCSPISGHKSVSWYQQVLGQGPQFIFQYYEKEERGRGNFPDRFSARQFPNYSSELNVNALLLGDSALYLCASRGGTTHTDTQYFGPGTRLTVL.

The sample holds a few counts of this clone. Here the CDR3 DNA reads TGTGCCACCGACAGTTACAATGAGCAGTTCTTC. This encodes CATDSYNEQFF. The V call is TRBV24-1, the J call TRBJ2-1, with a weak D call TRBD1 (5 bases). Germline V gene sequence: CDR1 KGHDR, CDR2 SFDVKD. V was pared by 9 bases and J by 4 bases, with 6 bases between. This CDR3 is built from 11 residues.

V usage is TRBV28 and J usage is TRBJ2-3; 7 bases fit TRBD1. The J segment lost 4 bases and the V segment lost 5 bases, leaving 9 bases of the junction unmatched. Looked up from germline, CDR1 is MDHEN and CDR2 is SYDVKM. This CDR3 has 15 residues. CDR3 nucleotide sequence: TGTGCCAGCAGTCAGACAGGGTATGGTGCAGATACGCAGTATTTT. This gives the protein CASSQTGYGADTQYF.

The V and J genes are TRBV7-9 and TRBJ2-5; 7 positions match TRBD1. The trim removed 5 bases at V and 2 bases at J, leaving 2 bases unmatched. The length of the CDR3 is 13 residues. Germline V lookup: CDR1 SEHNR, CDR2 FQNEAQ (reference sequence). CDR3 nucleotide sequence: TGTGCCAGCAGCCGGGGACAGCAAGAGACCCAGTACTTC. The encoded protein is CASSRGQQETQYF.

V and J are TRBV30 and TRBJ1-1; 7 nucleotides line up with TRBD1. CDR1 is GTSNPN and CDR2 is SVGIG in the germline V gene (reference sequence). CDR3 length: 12 residues. V was clipped by 4 bases and J by 4 bases; unmatched bases: 3. The CDR3 here is CAWKTGPTEAFF. The CDR3 nucleotides read TGTGCCTGGAAGACAGGGCCCACTGAAGCTTTCTTT.

V is TRBV10-1 and J is TRBJ2-7, with D hard to call. Germline V CDR1 and CDR2: WNHNN, SYGVQD (reference sequence). Trimming shortened V by 0 bases and J by 9 bases, and 12 bases separated the two germline ends. The CDR3 loop spans 13 amino acids. CDR3 sequence (DNA): TGCGCCAGCAGTGAGTCAGTACAGATGCGGCAGTACTTC. This encodes CASSESVQMRQYF.

The chain recombines TRBV18 with TRBJ2-5; 7 bases fit TRBD1. The CDR3 totals 14 residues. Germline lookup yields CDR1 KGHSH and CDR2 LQKENI. With 6 bases clipped from V and 5 bases from J, the junction kept 9 bases outside the gene matches. CDR3 sequence reads: CASSLVGQLETQYF. In DNA, the CDR3 is TGTGCCAGCTCCCTCGTGGGACAGTTGGAGACCCAGTACTTC.

V is TRBV18 and J is TRBJ1-5; weak D call: TRBD1 (6 bases). The length of the CDR3 is 16 residues. The germline V gene has CDR1 KGHSH and CDR2 LQKENI. Deletions cut 6 bases from V and 0 bases from J, with 15 bases between. The DNA for the CDR3 is TGTGCCAGCTCCCCCGGAGGGGGGGCTAGCAATCAGCCCCAGCATTTT. Translation: CASSPGGGASNQPQHF.

Comment on this clone: Other DNA sequences within the sample encode an identical CDR3. The V gene is TRBV15, the J gene TRBJ2-2; weak D call: TRBD1 (5 bases). Germline assignment: CDR1 LNHNV and CDR2 YYDKDF (reference sequence). This CDR3 region has 12 residues. Trimming shortened V by 3 bases and J by 6 bases, and 5 bases separated the two germline ends. The CDR3 is CATSRGPGELFF. Written as DNA, the CDR3 is TGTGCCACCAGCAGGGGGCCCGGGGAGCTGTTTTTT.

The rearrangement links TRBV23-1 to TRBJ2-2; 7 bases are shared with TRBD1. TRBV23-1 is placed among ORFs of uncertain function. Unmatched junction bases numbered 8, after V lost 2 bases and J lost 5 bases. The CDR3 covers 16 residues. This CDR3 reads CASSQVGTDKTGELFF. CDR3 coding DNA: TGCGCCAGCAGTCAAGTCGGGACAGATAAGACCGGGGAGCTGTTTTTT.

The V gene is TRBV27, the J gene TRBJ2-2; 7 nucleotides line up with TRBD1. The CDR3 sequence is 14 residues long. Germline V gives CDR1 MNHEY, CDR2 SMNVEV (reference sequence). V lost 5 bases and J lost 5; bases outside the gene matches: 5. The CDR3 loop is CASSLYRGTGELFF. The DNA for the CDR3 is TGTGCCAGCAGTCTTTACAGGGGAACCGGGGAGCTGTTTTTT.